This T cell receptor (beta chain) was observed in a study of T cells in tumors after PD-1 blockade. Here immunoSEQ multiplex PCR was the method, and the copy in TCRdb shows in-frame clones only, minus some. This sample has about 16,000 clones, with around 79% found just once. The CDR3 runs 15 residues. The V and J ends lost 3 bases and 6 bases respectively, with 16 bases between them. Germline lookup yields CDR1 SGDLS and CDR2 YYNGEE. The source was PBMCs, collected after anti-PD-1 treatment. The chain couples TRBV9 to TRBJ1-5; D ambiguous. The receptor's source is a human donor with basal cell carcinoma. The chain's CDR3 is CASSAGDRLLQPQHF. For the CDR3, the DNA is TGTGCCAGCAGCGCCGGAGACCGACTGCTTCAGCCCCAGCATTTT.